The TCR beta chain under discussion was sequenced for a study of T cells in localized non-small cell lung cancer. General study results and limits: Adjacent lung tissue had a median 57 of the top 100 clones found in the tumor. Those with higher blood T cell density had longer overall survival.

Turning to this clone: The antigen is undetermined.

The V gene lost 1 base and the J gene lost 2 bases, with 11 bases spanning the gap. Germline loops: CDR1 MGHDK, CDR2 SYGVNS. The CDR3 runs to 15 residues. Sequenced by immunoSEQ multiplex PCR; TCRdb stores in-frame clones only, minus some. The table lists roughly 2,300 clones, roughly 22% of them singletons. The V gene is TRBV25-1, the J gene TRBJ2-5; D not resolved. The TCR sequence derives from a man aged 35-75 years with stage II lung adenocarcinoma. Specimen: lung tumor tissue, collected before any cancer treatment. The CDR3 DNA sequence: TGTGCCAGCAGTGAATTAAGACTGCCGCAAGAGACCCAGTACTTC. It translates to CASSELRLPQETQYF.